A single T cell receptor beta chain is shown here with its context. Additional DNA sequences in this sample encode the identical CDR3. V lost 3 bases and J 0 bases, leaving 6 bases between the germline ends. The CDR3 is 14 amino acids. Germline CDR1 is SQVTM and CDR2 is ANQGSEA. RNA, once extracted, was reverse transcribed into cDNA for use as the sequencing template. The table came from immunoSEQ multiplex PCR; TCRdb's copy has only in-frame clones and leaves some out. The data hold roughly 150,000 clones, with about 60% observed a single time. The sample belongs to a study of CD8+ T cells in alopecia areata.

The origin of this receptor is a human donor in good health. V gene TRBV29-1 combines with J gene TRBJ2-6; maybe TRBD2 (5 bases). The source material was CD4+ T cells sorted from blood. CDR3 bases: TGCAGCGTTGATGGAGGCTCTGGGGCCAACGTCCTGACTTTC. Residues: CSVDGGSGANVLTF.